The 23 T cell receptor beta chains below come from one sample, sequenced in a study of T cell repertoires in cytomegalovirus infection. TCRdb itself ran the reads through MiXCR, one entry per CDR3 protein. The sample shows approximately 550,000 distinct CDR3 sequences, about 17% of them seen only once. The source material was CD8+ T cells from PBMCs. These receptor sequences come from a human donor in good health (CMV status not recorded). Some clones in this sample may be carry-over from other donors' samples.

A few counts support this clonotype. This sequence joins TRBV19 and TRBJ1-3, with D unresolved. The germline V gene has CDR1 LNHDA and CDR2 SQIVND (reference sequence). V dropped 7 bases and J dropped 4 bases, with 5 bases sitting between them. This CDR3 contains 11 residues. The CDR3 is CASTEGNTIYF. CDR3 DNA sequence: TGTGCCAGTACAGAAGGAAACACCATATATTTT. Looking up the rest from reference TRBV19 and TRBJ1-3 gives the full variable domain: DGGITQSPKYLFRKEGQNVTLSCEQNLNHDAMYWYRQDPGQGLRLIYYSQIVNDFQKGDIAEGYSVSREKKESFPLTVTSAQKNPTAFYLCASTEGNTIYFGEGSWLTVV.

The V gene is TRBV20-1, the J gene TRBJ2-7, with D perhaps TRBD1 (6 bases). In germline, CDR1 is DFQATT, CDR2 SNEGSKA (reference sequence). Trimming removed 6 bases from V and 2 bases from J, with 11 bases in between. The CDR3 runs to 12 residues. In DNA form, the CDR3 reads TGCAGTGCCGACAGGATCACCTACGAGCAGTACTTC. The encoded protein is CSADRITYEQYF.

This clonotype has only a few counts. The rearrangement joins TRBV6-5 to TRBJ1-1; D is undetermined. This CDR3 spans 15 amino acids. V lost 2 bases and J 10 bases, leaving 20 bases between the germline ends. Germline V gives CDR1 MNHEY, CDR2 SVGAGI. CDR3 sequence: CASSYRSAGYIGAFF. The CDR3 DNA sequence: TGTGCCAGCAGTTACAGGTCGGCCGGCTATATAGGAGCTTTCTTT.

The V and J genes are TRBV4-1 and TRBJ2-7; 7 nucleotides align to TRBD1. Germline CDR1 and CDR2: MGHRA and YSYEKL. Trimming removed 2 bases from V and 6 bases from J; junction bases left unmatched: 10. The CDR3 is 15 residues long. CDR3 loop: CASSQSPRTGGEQYF. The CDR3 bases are TGCGCCAGCAGCCAATCGCCCCGGACAGGAGGCGAGCAGTACTTC.

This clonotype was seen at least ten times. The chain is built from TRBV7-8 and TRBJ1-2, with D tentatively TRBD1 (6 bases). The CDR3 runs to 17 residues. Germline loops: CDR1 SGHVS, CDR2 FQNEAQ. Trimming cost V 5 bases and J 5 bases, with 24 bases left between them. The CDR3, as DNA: TGTGCCAGCAGCCCCGGCGGCAGGGGACCTCCTGGGTATGGCTACACCTTC. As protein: CASSPGGRGPPGYGYTF.

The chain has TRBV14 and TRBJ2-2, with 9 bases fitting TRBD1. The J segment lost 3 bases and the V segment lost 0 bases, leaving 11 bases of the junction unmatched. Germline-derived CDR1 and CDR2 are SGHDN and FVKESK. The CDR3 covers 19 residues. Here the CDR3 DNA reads TGTGCCAGCAGCCAAGACAAATGGGCGGGACAGGGTTACACCGGGGAGCTGTTTTTT. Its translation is CASSQDKWAGQGYTGELFF. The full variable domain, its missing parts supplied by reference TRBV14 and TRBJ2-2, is EAGVTQFPSHSVIEKGQTVTLRCDPISGHDNLYWYRRVMGKEIKFLLHFVKESKQDESGMPNNRFLAERTGGTYSTLKVQPAELEDSGVYFCASSQDKWAGQGYTGELFFGEGSRLTVL.

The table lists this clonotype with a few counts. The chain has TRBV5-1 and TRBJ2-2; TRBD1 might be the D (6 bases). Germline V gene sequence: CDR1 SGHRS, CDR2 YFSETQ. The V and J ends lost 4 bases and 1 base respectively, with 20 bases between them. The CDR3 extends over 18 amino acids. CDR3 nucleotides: TGCGCCAGCAGCGGGAAAATATCGGGACAACGGAACACCGGGGAGCTGTTTTTT. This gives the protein CASSGKISGQRNTGELFF.

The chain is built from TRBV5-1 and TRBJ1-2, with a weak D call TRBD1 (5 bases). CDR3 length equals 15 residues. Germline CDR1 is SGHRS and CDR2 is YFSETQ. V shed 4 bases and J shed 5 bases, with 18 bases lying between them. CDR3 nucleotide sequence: TGCGCCAGCAGCCACTTTGCCGGGACGGATTATGGCTACACCTTC. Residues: CASSHFAGTDYGYTF.

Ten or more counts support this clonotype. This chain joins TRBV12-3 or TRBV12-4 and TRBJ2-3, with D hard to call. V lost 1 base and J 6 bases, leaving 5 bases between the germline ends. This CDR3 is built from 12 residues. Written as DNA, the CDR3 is TGTGCCAGCAGTTTAGACTTGGATACGCAGTATTTT. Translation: CASSLDLDTQYF.

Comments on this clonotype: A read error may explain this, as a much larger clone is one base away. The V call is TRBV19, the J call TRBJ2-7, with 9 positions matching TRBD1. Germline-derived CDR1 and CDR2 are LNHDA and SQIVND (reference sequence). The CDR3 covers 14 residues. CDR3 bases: TGTGCCACCCGCCCGGGACAGGGCGCCTACGAGCGGTACTTC. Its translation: CATRPGQGAYERYF.

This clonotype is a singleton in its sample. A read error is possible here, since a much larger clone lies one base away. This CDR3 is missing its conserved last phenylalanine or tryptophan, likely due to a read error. DNA of the CDR3: TGTGCCAGCAGATTTTTGACAGGGAGAGGTGAAAAACTGTTTTCT. Translation gives CASRFLTGRGEKLFS. The rearrangement joins TRBV6-6 to TRBJ1-4, with 7 bases matching TRBD1. CDR1 is MNHNY and CDR2 is SVGAGI in the germline V gene (reference sequence). The V segment lost 6 bases and the J segment 7 bases; nucleotides outside the gene matches: 11. This CDR3 spans 15 amino acids.

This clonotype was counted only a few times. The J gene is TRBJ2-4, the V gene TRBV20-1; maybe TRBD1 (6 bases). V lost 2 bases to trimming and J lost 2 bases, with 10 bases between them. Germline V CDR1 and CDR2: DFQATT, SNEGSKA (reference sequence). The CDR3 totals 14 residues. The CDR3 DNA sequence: TGCAGTGCTAGAACCGGACAGACCAAAAACATTCAGTACTTC. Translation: CSARTGQTKNIQYF.

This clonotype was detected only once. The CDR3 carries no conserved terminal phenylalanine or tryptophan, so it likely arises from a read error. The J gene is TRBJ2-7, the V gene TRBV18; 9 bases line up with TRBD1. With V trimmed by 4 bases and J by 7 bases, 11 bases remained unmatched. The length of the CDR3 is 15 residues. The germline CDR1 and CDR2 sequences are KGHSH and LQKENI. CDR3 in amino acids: CASSRPGQGVWEQYL. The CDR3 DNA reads TGTGCCAGCTCACGGCCGGGACAGGGTGTTTGGGAGCAGTACTTA.

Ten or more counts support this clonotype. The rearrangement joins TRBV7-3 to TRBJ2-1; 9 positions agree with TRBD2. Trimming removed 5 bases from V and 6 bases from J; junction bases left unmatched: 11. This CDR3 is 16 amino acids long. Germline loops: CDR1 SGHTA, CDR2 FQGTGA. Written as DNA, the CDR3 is TGTGCCAGCAGCCCAATCACCGGGACTAGCTCCAATGAGCAGTTCTTC. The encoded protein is CASSPITGTSSNEQFF.

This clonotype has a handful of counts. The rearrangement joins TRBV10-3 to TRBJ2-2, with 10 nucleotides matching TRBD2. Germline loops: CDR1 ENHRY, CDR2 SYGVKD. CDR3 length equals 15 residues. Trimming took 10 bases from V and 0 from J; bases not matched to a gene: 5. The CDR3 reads CATTLAGANTGELFF. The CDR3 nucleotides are TGTGCCACTACCCTAGCGGGGGCGAACACCGGGGAGCTGTTTTTT.

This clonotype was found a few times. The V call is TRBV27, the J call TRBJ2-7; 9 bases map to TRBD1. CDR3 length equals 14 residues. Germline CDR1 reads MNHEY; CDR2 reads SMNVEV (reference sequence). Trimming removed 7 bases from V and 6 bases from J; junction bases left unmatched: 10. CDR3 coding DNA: TGTGCCAGCATTCGAACCGGGACAGGGAGCGAGCAGTACTTC. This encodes CASIRTGTGSEQYF.

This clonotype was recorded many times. CDR3 amino acids: CASSHKGTGFSPLHF. The DNA for the CDR3 is TGTGCCAGCAGCCACAAAGGGACAGGGTTTTCACCCCTCCACTTT. This chain uses TRBV7-9 with TRBJ1-6, with 9 positions matching TRBD1. The germline V gene encodes CDR1 SEHNR and CDR2 FQNEAQ (reference sequence). V lost 5 bases and J lost 9; bases outside the gene matches: 8. The CDR3 is 15 amino acids.

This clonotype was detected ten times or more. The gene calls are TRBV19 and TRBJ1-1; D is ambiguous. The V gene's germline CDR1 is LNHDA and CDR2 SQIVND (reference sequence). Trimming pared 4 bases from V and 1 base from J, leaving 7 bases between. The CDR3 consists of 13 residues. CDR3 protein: CASSTDGNTEAFF. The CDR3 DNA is TGTGCCAGTAGTACGGACGGGAACACTGAAGCTTTCTTT.

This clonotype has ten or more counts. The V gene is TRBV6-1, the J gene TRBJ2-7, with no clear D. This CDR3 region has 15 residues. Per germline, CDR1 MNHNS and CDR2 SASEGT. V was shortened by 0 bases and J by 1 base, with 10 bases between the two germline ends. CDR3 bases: TGTGCCAGCAGTGAAGCTCCGACAAGTTCCTACGAGCAGTACTTC. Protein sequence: CASSEAPTSSYEQYF.

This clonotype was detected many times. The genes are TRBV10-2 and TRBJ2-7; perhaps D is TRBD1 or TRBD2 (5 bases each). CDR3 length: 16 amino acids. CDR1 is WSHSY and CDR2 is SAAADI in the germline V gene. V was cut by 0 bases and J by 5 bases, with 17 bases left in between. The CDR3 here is CASSESRGSLSNEQYF. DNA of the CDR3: TGCGCCAGCAGTGAGTCGAGGGGATCTTTAAGCAACGAGCAGTACTTC.

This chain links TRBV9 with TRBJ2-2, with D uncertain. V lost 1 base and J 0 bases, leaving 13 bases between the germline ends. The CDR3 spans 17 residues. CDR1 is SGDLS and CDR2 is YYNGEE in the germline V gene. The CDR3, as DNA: TGTGCCAGCAGCGTAAACCCTAGTTCACCGAACACCGGGGAGCTGTTTTTT. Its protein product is CASSVNPSSPNTGELFF.

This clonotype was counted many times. The CDR3, as DNA: TGTGCCAGCAGTTTCCGACCGTACACTGAAGCTTTCTTT. It codes for CASSFRPYTEAFF. The chain couples TRBV27 to TRBJ1-1; D remains unclear. CDR1 and CDR2 from the germline V gene are MNHEY and SMNVEV (reference sequence). The CDR3 consists of 13 residues. Between the trimmed V and J ends, which lost 3 bases and 3 bases, there was a span of 8 bases.

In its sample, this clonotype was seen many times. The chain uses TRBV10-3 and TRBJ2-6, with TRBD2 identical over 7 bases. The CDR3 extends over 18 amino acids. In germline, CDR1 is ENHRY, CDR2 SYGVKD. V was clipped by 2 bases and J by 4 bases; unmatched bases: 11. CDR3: CAISERTRGVLGANVLTF. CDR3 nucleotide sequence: TGTGCCATCAGTGAGAGGACCCGGGGGGTCCTCGGGGCCAACGTCCTGACTTTC.